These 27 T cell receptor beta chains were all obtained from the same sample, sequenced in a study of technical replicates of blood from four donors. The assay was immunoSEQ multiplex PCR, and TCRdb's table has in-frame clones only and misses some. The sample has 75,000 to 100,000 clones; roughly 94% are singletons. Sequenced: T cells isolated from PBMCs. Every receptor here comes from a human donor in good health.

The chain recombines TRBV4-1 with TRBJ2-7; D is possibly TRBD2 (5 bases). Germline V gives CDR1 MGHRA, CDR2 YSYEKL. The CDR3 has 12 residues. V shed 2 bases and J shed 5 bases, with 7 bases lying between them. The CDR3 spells CASSQIGNEQYF. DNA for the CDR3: TGCGCCAGCAGCCAAATCGGGAACGAGCAGTACTTC.

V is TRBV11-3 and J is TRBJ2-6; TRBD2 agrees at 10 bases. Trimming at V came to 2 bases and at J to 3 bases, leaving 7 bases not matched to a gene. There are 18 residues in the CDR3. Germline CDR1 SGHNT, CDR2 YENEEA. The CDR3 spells CASSLPSSGGLGANVLTF. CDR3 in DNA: TGTGCCAGCAGCTTACCATCTAGCGGGGGCCTTGGGGCCAACGTCCTGACTTTC.

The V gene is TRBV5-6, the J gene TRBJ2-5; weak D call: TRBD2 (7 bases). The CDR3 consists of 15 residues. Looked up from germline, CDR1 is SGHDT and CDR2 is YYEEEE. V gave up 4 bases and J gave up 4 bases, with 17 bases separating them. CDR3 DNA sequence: TGTGCCAGCAGCATAAGGGGGGGGACCGGAGAGACCCAGTACTTC. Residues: CASSIRGGTGETQYF.

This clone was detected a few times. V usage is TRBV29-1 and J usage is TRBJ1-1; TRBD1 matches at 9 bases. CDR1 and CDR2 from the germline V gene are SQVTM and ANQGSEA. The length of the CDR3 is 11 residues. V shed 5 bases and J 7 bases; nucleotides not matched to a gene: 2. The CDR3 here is CSVMGQGEAFF. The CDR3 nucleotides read TGCAGCGTTATGGGACAGGGTGAAGCTTTCTTT.

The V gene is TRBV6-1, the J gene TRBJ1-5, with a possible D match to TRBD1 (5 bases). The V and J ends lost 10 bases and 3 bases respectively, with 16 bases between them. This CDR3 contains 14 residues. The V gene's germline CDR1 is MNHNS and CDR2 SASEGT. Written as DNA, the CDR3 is TGTGCCACCTCGACAGAAATTAACAATCAGCCCCAGCATTTT. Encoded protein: CATSTEINNQPQHF.

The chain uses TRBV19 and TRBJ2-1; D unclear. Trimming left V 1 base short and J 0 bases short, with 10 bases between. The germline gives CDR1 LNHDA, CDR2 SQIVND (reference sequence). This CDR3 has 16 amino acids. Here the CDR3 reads CASSIVRFPSYNEQFF. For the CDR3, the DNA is TGTGCCAGTAGTATAGTGCGTTTCCCCTCCTACAATGAGCAGTTCTTC. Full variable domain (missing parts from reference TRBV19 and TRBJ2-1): DGGITQSPKYLFRKEGQNVTLSCEQNLNHDAMYWYRQDPGQGLRLIYYSQIVNDFQKGDIAEGYSVSREKKESFPLTVTSAQKNPTAFYLCASSIVRFPSYNEQFFGPGTRLTVL.

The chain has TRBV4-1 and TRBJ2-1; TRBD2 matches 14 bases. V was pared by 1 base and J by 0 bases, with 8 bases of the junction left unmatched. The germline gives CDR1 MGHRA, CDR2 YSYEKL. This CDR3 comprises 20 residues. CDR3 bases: TGCGCCAGCAGCCAAGTGTCAGGACTAGCGGGAGGTAGCTCCTACAATGAGCAGTTCTTC. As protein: CASSQVSGLAGGSSYNEQFF.

The CDR3 bases are TGTGCCACTACCGGGACAGAGACCTACGAGCAGTACTTC. Encoded protein: CATTGTETYEQYF. This sequence joins TRBV19 and TRBJ2-7; the match to TRBD1 covers 7 bases. Germline lookup yields CDR1 LNHDA and CDR2 SQIVND (reference sequence). J gave up 2 bases and V 10 bases, and 8 bases lay outside the gene matches. This CDR3 has 13 amino acids.

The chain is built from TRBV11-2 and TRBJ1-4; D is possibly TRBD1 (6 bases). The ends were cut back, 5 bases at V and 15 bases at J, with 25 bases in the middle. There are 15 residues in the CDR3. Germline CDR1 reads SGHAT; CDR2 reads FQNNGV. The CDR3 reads CASSPLGDKGVVLFF. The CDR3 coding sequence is TGTGCCAGCAGCCCGCTCGGGGACAAAGGGGTTGTGTTGTTTTTT.

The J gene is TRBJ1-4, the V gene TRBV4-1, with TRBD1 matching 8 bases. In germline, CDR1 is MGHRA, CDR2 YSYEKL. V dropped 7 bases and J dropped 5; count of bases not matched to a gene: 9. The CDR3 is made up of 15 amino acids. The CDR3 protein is CASNNQGAPNEKLFF. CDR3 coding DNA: TGCGCCAGCAACAATCAGGGGGCGCCGAATGAAAAACTGTTTTTT.

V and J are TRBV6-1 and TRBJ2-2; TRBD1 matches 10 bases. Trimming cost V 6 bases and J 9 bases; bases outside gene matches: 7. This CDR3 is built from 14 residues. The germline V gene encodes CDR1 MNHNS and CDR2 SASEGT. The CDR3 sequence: CASRGDRGHRELFF. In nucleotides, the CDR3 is TGTGCCAGCAGGGGTGACAGGGGGCACCGGGAGCTGTTTTTT.

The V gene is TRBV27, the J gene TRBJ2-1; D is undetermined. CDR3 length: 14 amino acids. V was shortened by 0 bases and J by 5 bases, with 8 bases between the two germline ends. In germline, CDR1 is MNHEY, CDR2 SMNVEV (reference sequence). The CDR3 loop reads CASSLSTADNEQFF. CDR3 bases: TGTGCCAGCAGTTTATCGACGGCGGACAATGAGCAGTTCTTC.

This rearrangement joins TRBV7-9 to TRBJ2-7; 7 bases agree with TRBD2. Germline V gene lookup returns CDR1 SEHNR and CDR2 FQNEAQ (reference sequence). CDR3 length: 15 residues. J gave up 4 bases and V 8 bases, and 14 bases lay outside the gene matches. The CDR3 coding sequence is TGTGCCAGCGCGGGGGAACGGCGCTTCCGGTACGAGCAGTACTTC. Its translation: CASAGERRFRYEQYF.

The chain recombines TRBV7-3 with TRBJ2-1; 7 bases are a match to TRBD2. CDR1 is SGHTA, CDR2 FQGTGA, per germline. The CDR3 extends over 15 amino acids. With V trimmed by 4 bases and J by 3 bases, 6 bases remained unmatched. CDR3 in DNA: TGTGCCAGCAGCTCCCGGGGAGGGATCTACAATGAGCAGTTCTTC. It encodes CASSSRGGIYNEQFF.

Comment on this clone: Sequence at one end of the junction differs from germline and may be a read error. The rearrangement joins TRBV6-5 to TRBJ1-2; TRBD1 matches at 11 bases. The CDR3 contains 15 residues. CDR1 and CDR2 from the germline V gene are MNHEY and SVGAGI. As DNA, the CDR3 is TGTGCCAGCACCCCATCAATAGGACAGGGGGCAATGAGCGCCTTC. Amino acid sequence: CASTPSIGQGAMSAF.

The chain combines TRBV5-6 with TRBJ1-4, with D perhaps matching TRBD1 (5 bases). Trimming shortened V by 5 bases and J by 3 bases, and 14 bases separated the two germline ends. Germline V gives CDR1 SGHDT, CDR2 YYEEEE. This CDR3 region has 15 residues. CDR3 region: CASRHWGGANEKLFF. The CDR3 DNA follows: TGTGCCAGCAGACATTGGGGAGGGGCTAATGAAAAACTGTTTTTT.

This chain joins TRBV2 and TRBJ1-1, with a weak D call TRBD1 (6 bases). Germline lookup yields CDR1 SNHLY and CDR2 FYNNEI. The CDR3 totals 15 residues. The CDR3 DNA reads TGTAAAATTAAGGGGGGGCGGCCGAGGGGCGGTGAAGCTTTCTTT. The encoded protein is CKIKGGRPRGGEAFF.

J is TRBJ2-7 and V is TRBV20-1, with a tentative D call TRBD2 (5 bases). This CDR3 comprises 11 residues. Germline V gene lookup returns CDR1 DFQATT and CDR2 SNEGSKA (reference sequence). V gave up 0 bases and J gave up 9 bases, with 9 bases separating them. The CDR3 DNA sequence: TGCAGTGCTAGAGACGGGAAGGGGCAGTACTTC. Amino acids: CSARDGKGQYF.

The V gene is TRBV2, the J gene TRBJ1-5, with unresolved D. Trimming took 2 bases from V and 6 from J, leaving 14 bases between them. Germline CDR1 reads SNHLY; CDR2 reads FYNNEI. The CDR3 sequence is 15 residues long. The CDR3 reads CASSETSPAGQPQHF. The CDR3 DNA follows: TGTGCCAGCAGTGAAACCAGCCCGGCGGGTCAGCCCCAGCATTTT.

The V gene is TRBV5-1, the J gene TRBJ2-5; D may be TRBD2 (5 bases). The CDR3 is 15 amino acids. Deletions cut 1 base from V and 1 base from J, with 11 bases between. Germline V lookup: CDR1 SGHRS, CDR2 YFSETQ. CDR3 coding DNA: TGCGCCAGCAGCTTGACCCAGCGGCCCCAAGAGACCCAGTACTTC. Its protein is CASSLTQRPQETQYF.

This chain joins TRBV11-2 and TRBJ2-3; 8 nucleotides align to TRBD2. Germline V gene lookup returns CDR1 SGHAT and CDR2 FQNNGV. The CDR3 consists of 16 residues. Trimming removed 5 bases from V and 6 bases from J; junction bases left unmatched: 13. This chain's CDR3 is CASSGRVVIAGDTQYF. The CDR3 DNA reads TGTGCCAGCAGCGGCAGGGTGGTGATAGCGGGGGATACGCAGTATTTT.

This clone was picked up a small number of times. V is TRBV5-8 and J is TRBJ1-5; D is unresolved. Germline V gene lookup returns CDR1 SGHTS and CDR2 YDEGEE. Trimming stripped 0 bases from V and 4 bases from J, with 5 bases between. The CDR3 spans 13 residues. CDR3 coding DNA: TGTGCCAGCAGCTTGGCGAGGAATCAGCCCCAGCATTTT. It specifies CASSLARNQPQHF.

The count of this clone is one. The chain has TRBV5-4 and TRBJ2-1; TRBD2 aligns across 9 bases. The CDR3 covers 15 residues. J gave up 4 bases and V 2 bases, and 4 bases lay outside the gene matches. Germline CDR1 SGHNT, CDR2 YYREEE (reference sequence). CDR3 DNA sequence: TGTGCCAGCAGCTTTAGCGGGGGACATTACAATGAGCAGTTCTTC. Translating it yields CASSFSGGHYNEQFF.

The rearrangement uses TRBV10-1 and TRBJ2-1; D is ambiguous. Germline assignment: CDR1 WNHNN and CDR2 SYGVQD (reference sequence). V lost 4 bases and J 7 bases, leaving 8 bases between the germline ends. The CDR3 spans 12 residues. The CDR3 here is CASSARTNEQFF. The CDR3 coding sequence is TGCGCCAGCAGTGCTCGAACAAATGAGCAGTTCTTC.

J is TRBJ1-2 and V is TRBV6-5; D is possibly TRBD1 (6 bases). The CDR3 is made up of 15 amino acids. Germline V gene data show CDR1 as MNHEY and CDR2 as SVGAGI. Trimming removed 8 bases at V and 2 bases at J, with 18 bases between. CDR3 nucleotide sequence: TGTGCCAGCGTCCTCGCCGCAGGGGACAACTATGGCTACACCTTC. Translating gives CASVLAAGDNYGYTF.

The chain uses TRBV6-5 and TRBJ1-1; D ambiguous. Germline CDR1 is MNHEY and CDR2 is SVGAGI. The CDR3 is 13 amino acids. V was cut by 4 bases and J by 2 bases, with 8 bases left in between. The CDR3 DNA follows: TGTGCCAGCAGTTGCGGACTTAACACTGAAGCTTTCTTT. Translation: CASSCGLNTEAFF.

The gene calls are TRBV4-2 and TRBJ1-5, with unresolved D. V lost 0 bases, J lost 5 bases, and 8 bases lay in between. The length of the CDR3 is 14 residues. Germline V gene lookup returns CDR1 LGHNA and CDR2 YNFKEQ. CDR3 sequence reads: CASSQEITHQPQHF. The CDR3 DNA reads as TGTGCCAGCAGCCAAGAGATTACTCATCAGCCCCAGCATTTT.